Below, 3 T cell receptor beta chains from the same sample are listed, as sequenced in a study of T-cell reconstitution after alpha-beta-depleted transplantation in children. The authors prepared the TCRbeta library with unique molecular identifiers. From the PCR reads, TCRdb called clonotypes with MiXCR, one entry per CDR3 protein. This table has some 75,000 distinct CDR3 sequences, about 6.7% appearing once. Source: PBMCs from the stem cell graft donor, taken from the stem cell graft. The receptor set was obtained from a human donor who donated a stem cell graft to a child with acute lymphoblastic leukemia.

This clonotype was observed at least ten times. The CDR3 region has the DNA TGTGCCAGCAGCGCCGGGACAGTGAACACTGAAGCTTTCTTT. As protein: CASSAGTVNTEAFF. V usage is TRBV5-4 and J usage is TRBJ1-1; 7 bases are shared with TRBD1. J gave up 0 bases and V 4 bases, and 3 bases lay outside the gene matches. Looked up from germline, CDR1 is SGHNT and CDR2 is YYREEE (reference sequence). This CDR3 is 14 amino acids long.

This clonotype was picked up many times. The V gene is TRBV12-3 or TRBV12-4, the J gene TRBJ2-1, with TRBD2 matching over 11 bases. Unmatched junction bases numbered 17, after V lost 1 base and J lost 6 bases. The CDR3 is 20 residues long. The CDR3 region is CASSLVLAGGVSSVFNEQFF. DNA of the CDR3: TGTGCCAGCAGTTTAGTCCTAGCGGGAGGAGTAAGTAGTGTATTCAATGAGCAGTTCTTC.

The V and J genes are TRBV12-3 or TRBV12-4 and TRBJ2-1; 9 positions match TRBD1. The length of the CDR3 is 16 residues. V was clipped by 4 bases and J by 4 bases; unmatched bases: 8. The CDR3 DNA is TGTGCCAGCAGTTCGACCAGCGGGACAGGGTACAATGAGCAGTTCTTC. Residues: CASSSTSGTGYNEQFF.